This T cell receptor (beta chain) was recovered during a study of blood T cells in healthy people across ages. It was with a sample-barcoded 5' primer and a J-beta primer mix that a second PCR of about 7 to 12 cycles was run. Each CDR3 protein gets one entry after TCRdb re-called the 5' RACE reads with MiXCR. There are over 300,000 distinct CDR3 sequences in the sample; over 45% occur only once, and under 65% lies in the top ten. Healthy Caucasians from Russia aged roughly 6 to 95 served as donors. Every sample gave at least 6 micrograms of total RNA when it was extracted. The germline gives CDR1 SGHTA, CDR2 FQGTGA. This CDR3 is built from 15 residues. V shed 2 bases and J shed 5 bases, with 15 bases lying between them.

The clonotype was recovered from a man in his sixties in good health. Sequenced material: blood. This chain links TRBV7-3 with TRBJ1-2; no definite D call. The DNA of the CDR3 is TGTGCCAGCAGCTTATCAGCTCGGACTGGATATGGCTACACCTTC. Its protein product is CASSLSARTGYGYTF.